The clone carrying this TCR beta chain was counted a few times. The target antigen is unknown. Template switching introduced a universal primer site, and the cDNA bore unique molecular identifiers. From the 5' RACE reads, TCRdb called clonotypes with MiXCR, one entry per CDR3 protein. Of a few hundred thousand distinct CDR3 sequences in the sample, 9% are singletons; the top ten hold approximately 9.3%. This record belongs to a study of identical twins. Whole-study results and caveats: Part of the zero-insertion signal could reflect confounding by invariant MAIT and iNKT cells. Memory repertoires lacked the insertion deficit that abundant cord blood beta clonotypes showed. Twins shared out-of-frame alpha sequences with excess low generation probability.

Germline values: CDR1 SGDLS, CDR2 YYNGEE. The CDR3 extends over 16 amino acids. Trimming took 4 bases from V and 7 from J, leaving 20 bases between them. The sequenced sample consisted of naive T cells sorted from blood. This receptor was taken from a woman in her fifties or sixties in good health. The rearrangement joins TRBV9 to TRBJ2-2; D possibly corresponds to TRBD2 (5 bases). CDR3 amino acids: CASSNGIGIGDGELFF. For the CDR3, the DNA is TGTGCCAGCAGCAATGGGATCGGGATTGGTGACGGGGAGCTGTTTTTT.